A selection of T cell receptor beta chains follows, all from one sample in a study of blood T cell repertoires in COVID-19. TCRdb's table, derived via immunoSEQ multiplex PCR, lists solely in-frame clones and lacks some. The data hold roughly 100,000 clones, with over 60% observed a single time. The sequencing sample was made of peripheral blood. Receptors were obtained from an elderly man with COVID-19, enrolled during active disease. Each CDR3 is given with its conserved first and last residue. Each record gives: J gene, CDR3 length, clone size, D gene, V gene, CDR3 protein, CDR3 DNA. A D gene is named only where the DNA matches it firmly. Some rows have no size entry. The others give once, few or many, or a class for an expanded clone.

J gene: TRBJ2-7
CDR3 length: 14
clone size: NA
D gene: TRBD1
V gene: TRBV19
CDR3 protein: CASSRGRVEYEQYF
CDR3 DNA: TGTGCCAGTAGCAGGGGGCGCGTGGAATACGAGCAGTACTTC

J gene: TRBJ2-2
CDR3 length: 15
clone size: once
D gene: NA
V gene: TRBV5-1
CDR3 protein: CASSLTRVTTGELFF
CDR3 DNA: TGCGCCAGCAGCTTGACCCGGGTTACCACCGGGGAGCTGTTTTTT

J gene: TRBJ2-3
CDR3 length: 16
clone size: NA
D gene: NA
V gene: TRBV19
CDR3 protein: CASRGARGVATDTQYF
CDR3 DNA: TGTGCCAGTAGGGGGGCCCGGGGAGTCGCCACAGATACGCAGTATTTT

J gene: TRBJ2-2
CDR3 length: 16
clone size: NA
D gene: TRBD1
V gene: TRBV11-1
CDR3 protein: CASSLHQTGLPGELFF
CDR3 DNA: TGTGCCAGCAGCCTACACCAGACAGGGTTGCCCGGGGAGCTGTTTTTT

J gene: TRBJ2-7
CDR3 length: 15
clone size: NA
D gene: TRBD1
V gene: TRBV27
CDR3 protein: CASSLSGQGGYEQYF
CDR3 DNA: TGTGCCAGCAGTTTATCGGGACAGGGCGGCTACGAGCAGTACTTC

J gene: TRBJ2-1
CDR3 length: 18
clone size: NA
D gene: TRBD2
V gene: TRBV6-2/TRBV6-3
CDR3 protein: CASSYLPRTSGLYNEQFF
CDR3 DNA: TGTGCCAGCAGTTATCTTCCCCGGACTAGCGGACTATACAATGAGCAGTTCTTC

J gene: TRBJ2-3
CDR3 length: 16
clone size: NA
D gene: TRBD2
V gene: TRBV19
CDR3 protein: CASSIRASGSLDTQYF
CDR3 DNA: TGTGCCAGTAGTATTCGGGCTAGCGGGAGTTTGGATACGCAGTATTTT

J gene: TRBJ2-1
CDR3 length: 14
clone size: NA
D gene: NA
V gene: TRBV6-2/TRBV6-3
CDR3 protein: CASSYADYLNEQFF
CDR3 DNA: TGTGCCAGCAGTTACGCGGACTACCTCAATGAGCAGTTCTTC

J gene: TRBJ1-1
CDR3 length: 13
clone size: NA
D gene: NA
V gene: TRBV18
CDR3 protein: CASSQGGITEAFF
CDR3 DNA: TGTGCCAGCTCACAGGGGGGGATCACTGAAGCTTTCTTT

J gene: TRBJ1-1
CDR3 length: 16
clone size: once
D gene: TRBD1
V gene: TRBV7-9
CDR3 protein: CASSPGQGYQNTEAFF
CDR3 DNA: TGTGCCAGCAGCCCGGGACAGGGGTACCAGAACACTGAAGCTTTCTTT

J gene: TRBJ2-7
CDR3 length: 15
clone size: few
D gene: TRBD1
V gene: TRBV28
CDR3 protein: CASSAWTGTSYEQYF
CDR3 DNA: TGTGCCAGCAGTGCATGGACAGGGACCTCCTACGAGCAGTACTTC

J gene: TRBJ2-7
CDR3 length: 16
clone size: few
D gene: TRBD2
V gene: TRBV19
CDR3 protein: CASSIRGGLAGYEQYF
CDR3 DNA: TGTGCCAGTAGTATCCGTGGCGGACTAGCGGGATACGAGCAGTACTTC

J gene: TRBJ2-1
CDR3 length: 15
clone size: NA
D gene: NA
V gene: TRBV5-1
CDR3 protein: CASSLVAATYNEQFF
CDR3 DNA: TGCGCCAGCAGCTTGGTCGCAGCGACCTACAATGAGCAGTTCTTC

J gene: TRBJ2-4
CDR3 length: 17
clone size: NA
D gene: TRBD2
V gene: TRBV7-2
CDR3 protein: CASSLSIAGGPQNIQYF
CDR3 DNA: TGTGCCAGCAGCTTATCAATAGCGGGAGGGCCCCAAAACATTCAGTACTTC

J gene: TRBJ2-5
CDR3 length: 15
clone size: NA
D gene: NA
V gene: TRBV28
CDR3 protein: CASSFGLLLQETQYF
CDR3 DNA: TGTGCCAGCAGTTTTGGACTATTACTTCAAGAGACCCAGTACTTC

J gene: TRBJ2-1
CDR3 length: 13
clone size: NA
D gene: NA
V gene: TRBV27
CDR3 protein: CASSLGRLNEQFF
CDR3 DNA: TGTGCCAGCAGTTTAGGGCGTCTCAATGAGCAGTTCTTC

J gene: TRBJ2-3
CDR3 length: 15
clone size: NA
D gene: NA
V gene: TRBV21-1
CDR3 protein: CASGPESGLTDTQYF
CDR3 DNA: TGTGCCAGCGGGCCCGAGAGCGGCCTCACAGATACGCAGTATTTT

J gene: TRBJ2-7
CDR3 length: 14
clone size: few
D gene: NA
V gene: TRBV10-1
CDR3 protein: CASSDDGSRYEQYF
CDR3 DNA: TGCGCCAGCAGTGATGACGGGAGCAGGTACGAGCAGTACTTC

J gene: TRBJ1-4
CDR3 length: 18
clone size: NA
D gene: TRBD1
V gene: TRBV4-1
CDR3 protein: CASSQERQGAATNEKLFF
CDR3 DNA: TGCGCCAGCAGCCAAGAACGACAGGGTGCCGCAACTAATGAAAAACTGTTTTTT

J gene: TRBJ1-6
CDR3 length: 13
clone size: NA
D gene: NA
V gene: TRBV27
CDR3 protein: CASSSNYNSPLHF
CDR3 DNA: TGTGCCAGCAGTTCAAACTATAATTCACCCCTCCACTTT